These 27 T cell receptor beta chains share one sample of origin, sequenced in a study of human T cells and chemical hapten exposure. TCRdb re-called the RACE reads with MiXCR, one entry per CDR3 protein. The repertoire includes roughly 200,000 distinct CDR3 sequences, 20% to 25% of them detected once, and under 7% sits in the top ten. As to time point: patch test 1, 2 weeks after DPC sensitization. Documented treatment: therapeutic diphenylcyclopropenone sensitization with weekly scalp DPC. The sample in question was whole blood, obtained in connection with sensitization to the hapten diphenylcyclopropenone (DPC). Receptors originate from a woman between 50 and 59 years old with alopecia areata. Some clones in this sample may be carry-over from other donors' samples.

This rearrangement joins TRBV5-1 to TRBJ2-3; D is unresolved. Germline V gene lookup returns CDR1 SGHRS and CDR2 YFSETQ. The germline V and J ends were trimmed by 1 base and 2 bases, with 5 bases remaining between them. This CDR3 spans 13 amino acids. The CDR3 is CASSLTYTDTQYF. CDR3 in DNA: TGCGCCAGCAGCTTGACCTACACAGATACGCAGTATTTT.

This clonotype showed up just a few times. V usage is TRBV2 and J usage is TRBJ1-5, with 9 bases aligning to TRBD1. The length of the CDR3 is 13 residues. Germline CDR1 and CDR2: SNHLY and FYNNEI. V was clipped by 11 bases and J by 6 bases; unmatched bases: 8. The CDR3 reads CAGNRGLGQPQHF. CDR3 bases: TGTGCCGGCAACAGGGGGCTTGGTCAGCCCCAGCATTTT. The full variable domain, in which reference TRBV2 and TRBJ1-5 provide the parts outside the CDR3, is EPEVTQTPSHQVTQMGQEVILRCVPISNHLYFYWYRQILGQKVEFLVSFYNNEISEKSEIFDDQFSVERPDGSNFTLKIRSTKLEDSAMYFCAGNRGLGQPQHFGDGTRLSIL.

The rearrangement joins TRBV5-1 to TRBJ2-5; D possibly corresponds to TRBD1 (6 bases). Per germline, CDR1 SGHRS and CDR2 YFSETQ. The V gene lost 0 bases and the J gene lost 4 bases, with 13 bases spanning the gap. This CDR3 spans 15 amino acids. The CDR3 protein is CASSLESGVSETQYF. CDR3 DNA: TGCGCCAGCAGCTTGGAGTCAGGGGTATCAGAGACCCAGTACTTC.

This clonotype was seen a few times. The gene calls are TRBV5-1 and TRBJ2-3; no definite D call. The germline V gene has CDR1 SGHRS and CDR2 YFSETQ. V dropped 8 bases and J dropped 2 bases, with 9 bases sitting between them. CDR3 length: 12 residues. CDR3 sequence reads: CASGYTTDTQYF. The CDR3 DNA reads TGCGCCAGTGGGTACACCACAGATACGCAGTATTTT.

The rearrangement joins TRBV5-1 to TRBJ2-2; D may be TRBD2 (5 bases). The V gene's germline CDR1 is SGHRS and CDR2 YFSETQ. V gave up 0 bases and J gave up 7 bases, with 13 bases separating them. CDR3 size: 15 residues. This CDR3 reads CASSLVVRAHGELFF. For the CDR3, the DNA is TGCGCCAGCAGCTTGGTTGTGAGGGCCCACGGGGAGCTGTTTTTT.

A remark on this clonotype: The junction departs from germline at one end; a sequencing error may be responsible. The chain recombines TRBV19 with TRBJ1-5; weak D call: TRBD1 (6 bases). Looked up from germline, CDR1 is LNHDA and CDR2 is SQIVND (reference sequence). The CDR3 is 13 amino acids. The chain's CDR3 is CASGADSNQPQLF. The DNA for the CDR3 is TGTGCTTCAGGGGCCGATAGCAATCAGCCCCAGCTTTTT.

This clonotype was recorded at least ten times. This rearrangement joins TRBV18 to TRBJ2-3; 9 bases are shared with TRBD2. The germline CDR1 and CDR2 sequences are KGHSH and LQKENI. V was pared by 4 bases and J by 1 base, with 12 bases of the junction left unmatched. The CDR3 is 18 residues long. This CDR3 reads CASSRRVAGEGGTDTQYF. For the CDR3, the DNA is TGTGCCAGCTCACGCAGGGTAGCGGGAGAAGGTGGCACAGATACGCAGTATTTT. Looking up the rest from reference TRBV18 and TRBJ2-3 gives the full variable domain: NAGVMQNPRHLVRRRGQEARLRCSPMKGHSHVYWYRQLPEEGLKFMVYLQKENIIDESGMPKERFSAEFPKEGPSILRIQQVVRGDSAAYFCASSRRVAGEGGTDTQYFGPGTRLTVL.

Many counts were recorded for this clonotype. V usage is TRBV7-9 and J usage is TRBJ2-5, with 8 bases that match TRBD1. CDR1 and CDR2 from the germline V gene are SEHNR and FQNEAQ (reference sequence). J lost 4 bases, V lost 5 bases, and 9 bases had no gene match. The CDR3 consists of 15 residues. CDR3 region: CASSKGQGVSETQYF. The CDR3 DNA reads TGTGCCAGCAGCAAAGGACAGGGAGTTTCAGAGACCCAGTACTTC.

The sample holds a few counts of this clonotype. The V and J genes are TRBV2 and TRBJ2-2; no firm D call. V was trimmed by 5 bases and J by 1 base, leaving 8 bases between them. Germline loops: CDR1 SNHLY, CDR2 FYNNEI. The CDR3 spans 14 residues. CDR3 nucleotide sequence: TGTGCCAGCAGTAATACAGTGAACACCGGGGAGCTGTTTTTT. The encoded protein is CASSNTVNTGELFF.

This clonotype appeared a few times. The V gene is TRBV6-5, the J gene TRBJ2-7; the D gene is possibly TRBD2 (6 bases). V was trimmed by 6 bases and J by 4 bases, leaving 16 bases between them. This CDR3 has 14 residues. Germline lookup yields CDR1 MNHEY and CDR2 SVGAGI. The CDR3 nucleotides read TGTGCCAGCAGCTCCCGGGAGAGTGATTACGAGCAGTACTTC. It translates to CASSSRESDYEQYF.

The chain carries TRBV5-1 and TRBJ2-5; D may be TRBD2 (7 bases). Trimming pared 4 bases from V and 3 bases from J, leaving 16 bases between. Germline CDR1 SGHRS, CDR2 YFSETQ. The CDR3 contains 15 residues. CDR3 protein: CASSLAGAAEETQYF. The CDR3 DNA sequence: TGCGCCAGCAGCCTGGCGGGGGCCGCGGAAGAGACCCAGTACTTC.

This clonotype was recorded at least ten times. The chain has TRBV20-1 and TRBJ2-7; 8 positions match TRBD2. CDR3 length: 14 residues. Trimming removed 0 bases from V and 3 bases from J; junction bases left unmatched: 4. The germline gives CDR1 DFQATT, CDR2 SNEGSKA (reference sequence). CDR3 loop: CSARDSGILYEQYF. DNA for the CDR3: TGCAGTGCTAGAGATAGCGGGATCCTCTACGAGCAGTACTTC.

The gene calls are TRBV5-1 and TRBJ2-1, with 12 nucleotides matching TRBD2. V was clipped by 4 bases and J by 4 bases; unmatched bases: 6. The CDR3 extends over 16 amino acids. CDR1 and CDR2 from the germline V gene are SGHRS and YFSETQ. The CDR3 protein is CASSARTSGNYNEQFF. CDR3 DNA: TGCGCCAGCAGCGCTAGGACTAGCGGGAATTACAATGAGCAGTTCTTC.

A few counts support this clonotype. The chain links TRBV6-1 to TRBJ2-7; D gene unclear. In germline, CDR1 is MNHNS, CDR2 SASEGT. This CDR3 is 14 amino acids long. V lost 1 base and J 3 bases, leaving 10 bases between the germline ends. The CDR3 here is CASSEVGARYEQYF. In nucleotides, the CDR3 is TGTGCCAGCAGTGAAGTGGGCGCCCGCTACGAGCAGTACTTC.

The CDR3: CASKGPDNEQFF. In DNA form, the CDR3 reads TGTGCCAGCAAGGGACCTGACAATGAGCAGTTCTTC. The rearrangement uses TRBV2 and TRBJ2-1, with D perhaps given as TRBD1 or TRBD2 (5 bases each). There are 12 residues in the CDR3. Trimming cost V 7 bases and J 5 bases, with 9 bases left between them. Germline CDR1 is SNHLY and CDR2 is FYNNEI.

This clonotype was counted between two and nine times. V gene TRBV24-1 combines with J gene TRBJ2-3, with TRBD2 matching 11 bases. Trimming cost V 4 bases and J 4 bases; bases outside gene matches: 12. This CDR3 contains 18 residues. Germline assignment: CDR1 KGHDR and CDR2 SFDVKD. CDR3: CATSEGSGRAISADTQYF. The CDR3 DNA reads TGTGCCACCAGTGAAGGTAGCGGGAGGGCCATATCGGCAGATACGCAGTATTTT.

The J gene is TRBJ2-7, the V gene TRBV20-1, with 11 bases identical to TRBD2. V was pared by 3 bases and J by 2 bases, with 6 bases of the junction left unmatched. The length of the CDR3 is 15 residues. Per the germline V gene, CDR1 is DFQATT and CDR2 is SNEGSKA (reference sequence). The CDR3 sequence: CSASLQLAGAYEQYF. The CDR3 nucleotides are TGCAGTGCTAGTCTCCAACTAGCGGGAGCCTACGAGCAGTACTTC.

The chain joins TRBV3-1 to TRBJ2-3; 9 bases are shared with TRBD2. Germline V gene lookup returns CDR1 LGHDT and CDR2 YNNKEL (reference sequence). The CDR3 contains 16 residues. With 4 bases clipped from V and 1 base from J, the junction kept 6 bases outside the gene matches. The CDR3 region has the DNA TGTGCCAGCAGCCCCGTTAGCGGGAGCGGCACAGATACGCAGTATTTT. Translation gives CASSPVSGSGTDTQYF.

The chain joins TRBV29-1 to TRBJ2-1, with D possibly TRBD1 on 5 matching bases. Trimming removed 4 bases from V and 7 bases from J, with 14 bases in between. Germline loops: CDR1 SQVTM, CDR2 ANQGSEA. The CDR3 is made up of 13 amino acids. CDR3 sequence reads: CSVGGDPVNEQFF. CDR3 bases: TGCAGCGTTGGGGGCGACCCCGTAAATGAGCAGTTCTTC.

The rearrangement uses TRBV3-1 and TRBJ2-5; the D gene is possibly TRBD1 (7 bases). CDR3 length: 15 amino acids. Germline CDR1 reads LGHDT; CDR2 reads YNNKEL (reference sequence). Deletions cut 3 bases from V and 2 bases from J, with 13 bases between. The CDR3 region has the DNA TGTGCCAGCAGCCATTTGGCGGGACAGCAAGAGACCCAGTACTTC. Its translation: CASSHLAGQQETQYF.

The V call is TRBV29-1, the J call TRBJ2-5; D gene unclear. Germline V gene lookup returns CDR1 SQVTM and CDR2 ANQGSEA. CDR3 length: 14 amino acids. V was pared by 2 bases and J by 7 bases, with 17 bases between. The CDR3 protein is CSVERLAATGTQYF. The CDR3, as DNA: TGCAGCGTTGAAAGGTTGGCAGCAACGGGGACCCAGTACTTC.

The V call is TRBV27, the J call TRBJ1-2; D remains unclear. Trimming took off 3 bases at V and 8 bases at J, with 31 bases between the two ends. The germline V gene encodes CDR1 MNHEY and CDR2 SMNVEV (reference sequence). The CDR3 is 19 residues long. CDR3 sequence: CASSFSAVQLSSRVPGYTF. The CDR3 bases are TGTGCCAGCAGTTTTTCGGCCGTCCAATTATCCTCGAGGGTCCCGGGCTACACCTTC.

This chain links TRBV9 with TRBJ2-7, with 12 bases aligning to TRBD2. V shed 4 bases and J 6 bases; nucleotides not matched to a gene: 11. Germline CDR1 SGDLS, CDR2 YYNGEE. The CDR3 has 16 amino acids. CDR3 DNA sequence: TGTGCCAGCAGCCCCGAAGGTGGGACTAGCGGGCTCGAGCAGTACTTC. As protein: CASSPEGGTSGLEQYF.

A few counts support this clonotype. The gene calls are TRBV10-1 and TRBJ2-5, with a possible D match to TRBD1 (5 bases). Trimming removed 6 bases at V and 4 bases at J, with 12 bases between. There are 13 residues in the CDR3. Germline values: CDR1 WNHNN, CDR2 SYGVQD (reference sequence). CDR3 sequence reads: CASSPRGTETQYF. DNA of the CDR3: TGCGCCAGCAGCCCAAGGGGAACAGAGACCCAGTACTTC.

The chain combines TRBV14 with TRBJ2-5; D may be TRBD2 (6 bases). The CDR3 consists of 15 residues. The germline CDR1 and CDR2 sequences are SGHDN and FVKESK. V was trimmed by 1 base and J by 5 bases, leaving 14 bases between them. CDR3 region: CASSQVILASETQYF. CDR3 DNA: TGTGCCAGCAGCCAAGTAATCCTAGCGAGTGAGACCCAGTACTTC. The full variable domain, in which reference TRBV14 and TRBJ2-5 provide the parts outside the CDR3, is EAGVTQFPSHSVIEKGQTVTLRCDPISGHDNLYWYRRVMGKEIKFLLHFVKESKQDESGMPNNRFLAERTGGTYSTLKVQPAELEDSGVYFCASSQVILASETQYFGPGTRLLVL.

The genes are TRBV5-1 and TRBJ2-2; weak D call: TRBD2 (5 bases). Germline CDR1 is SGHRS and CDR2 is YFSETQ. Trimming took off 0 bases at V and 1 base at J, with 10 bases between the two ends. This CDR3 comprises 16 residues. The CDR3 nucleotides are TGCGCCAGCAGCTTGGTAGTTAGCGAGAACACCGGGGAGCTGTTTTTT. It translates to CASSLVVSENTGELFF.

The CDR3 reads CAISESGATEAFF. CDR3 coding DNA: TGTGCCATCAGTGAGTCAGGAGCCACCGAAGCTTTCTTT. The V call is TRBV10-3, the J call TRBJ1-1; no definite D call. This CDR3 has 13 amino acids. The germline V gene encodes CDR1 ENHRY and CDR2 SYGVKD. Trimming shortened V by 0 bases and J by 8 bases, and 10 bases separated the two germline ends.